This is a list of T cell receptor beta chains from one sample in a study of blood T cell repertoires in COVID-19. Assay used: immunoSEQ multiplex PCR; TCRdb lists only in-frame clones, some missing. The table has roughly 200,000 clones, roughly 80% seen once. Sequencing was done on a sample of peripheral blood. Every receptor here comes from a man aged 55 to 70 with acute or convalescent COVID-19. CDR3s include the opening cysteine and the closing phenylalanine or tryptophan. Each record gives: J gene, D gene, clone size, CDR3 length, V gene, CDR3 protein, CDR3 DNA. A D gene is named only where the DNA matches it firmly. Rows may omit the clone size; those that give it use once, few, many or a size class.

>TRBJ1-6|TRBD1|.|15|TRBV27
CASSLQGALDSPLHF
TGTGCCAGCAGTTTACAGGGGGCGCTGGATTCACCCCTCCACTTT
>TRBJ2-6|TRBD1|once|17|TRBV6-2/TRBV6-3
CASSYAGTASGANVLTF
TGTGCCAGCAGTTACGCCGGGACAGCCTCTGGGGCCAACGTCCTGACTTTC
>TRBJ2-3|.|few|14|TRBV19
CASSIGAASDTQYF
TGTGCCAGTAGTATTGGGGCAGCTTCAGATACGCAGTATTTT
>TRBJ2-7|.|.|16|TRBV5-1
CASSPGGAGRKYEQYF
TGCGCCAGCAGCCCCGGTGGGGCGGGACGGAAATACGAGCAGTACTTC
>TRBJ2-3|.|.|10|TRBV2
CASLTDTQYF
TGTGCCAGCCTTACAGATACGCAGTATTTT
>TRBJ1-1|TRBD1|.|14|TRBV6-5
CATTLGQYNTEAFF
TGTGCCACCACCTTGGGACAGTATAACACTGAAGCTTTCTTT
>TRBJ2-7|.|few|14|TRBV19
CASSITGSAYEQYF
TGTGCCAGTAGTATTACCGGGTCGGCGTACGAGCAGTACTTC
>TRBJ1-1|.|.|13|TRBV5-1
CASNLDTNTEAFF
TGCGCCAGCAACCTGGACACGAACACTGAAGCTTTCTTT
>TRBJ1-5|TRBD1|.|17|TRBV7-8
CASSLGAGGHSNQPQHF
TGTGCCAGCAGCTTAGGGGCAGGGGGCCATAGCAATCAGCCCCAGCATTTT
>TRBJ2-1|TRBD2|.|16|TRBV7-2
CASMIAGRGTDNEQFF
TGTGCCAGCATGATAGCGGGAAGGGGTACCGACAATGAGCAGTTCTTC
>TRBJ1-1|TRBD1|.|16|TRBV5-1
CASSLYTGGMNTEAFF
TGCGCCAGCAGCTTGTATACAGGGGGTATGAACACTGAAGCTTTCTTT
>TRBJ2-2|TRBD2|.|16|TRBV25-1
CASIPGLAANTGELFF
TGTGCCAGCATCCCGGGACTAGCGGCGAACACCGGGGAGCTGTTTTTT
>TRBJ1-2|TRBD1|.|15|TRBV24-1
CATSDPGQGARGYTF
TGTGCCACCAGTGACCCCGGACAGGGGGCGCGGGGCTACACCTTC
>TRBJ1-1|TRBD1|.|15|TRBV6-6
CASSYSGQGNTEAFF
TGTGCCAGCAGCTACTCGGGACAGGGGAACACTGAAGCTTTCTTT
>TRBJ2-1|.|.|16|TRBV5-1
CASRGGATGSYNEQFF
TGCGCCAGCCGAGGGGGAGCCACCGGCTCCTACAATGAGCAGTTCTTC
>TRBJ1-5|.|once|13|TRBV14
CASSQGLHQPQHF
TGTGCCAGCAGCCAGGGACTTCATCAGCCCCAGCATTTT
>TRBJ1-1|TRBD1|.|17|TRBV7-6
CASSLDPGGAENTEAFF
TGTGCCAGCAGCTTAGACCCAGGGGGCGCCGAGAACACTGAAGCTTTCTTT
>TRBJ2-2|TRBD2|.|17|TRBV3-1/TRBV3-2
CASSQEPSGENTGELFF
TGTGCCAGCAGCCAAGAGCCCAGCGGGGAAAACACCGGGGAGCTGTTTTTT
>TRBJ1-1|.|.|13|TRBV2
CAASRGLNTEAFF
TGTGCCGCCTCGAGGGGACTTAACACTGAAGCTTTCTTT
>TRBJ1-3|.|.|14|TRBV19
CASSTSGGRNTIYF
TGTGCCAGTAGTACGAGTGGAGGTAGAAACACCATATATTTT
>TRBJ2-3|TRBD2|.|14|TRBV6-1
CASSERTSPDTQYF
TGTGCCAGCAGTGAAAGGACTAGCCCAGATACGCAGTATTTT
>TRBJ2-7|TRBD2|few|20|TRBV12-5
CASGLLGLAGGPRSSYEQYF
TGTGCTAGTGGTTTGTTGGGACTAGCGGGGGGTCCTAGGAGCTCCTACGAGCAGTACTTC
>TRBJ2-7|.|.|11|TRBV12-3/TRBV12-4
CASSFSYEQYF
TGTGCCAGCAGCTTTTCCTACGAGCAGTACTTC
>TRBJ1-1|.|.|14|TRBV7-9
CASSLQVQNTEAFF
TGTGCCAGCAGCTTACAGGTTCAGAACACTGAAGCTTTCTTT
>TRBJ2-7|TRBD2|few|15|TRBV6-5
CASRMTSGSLSEQYF
TGTGCCAGCAGGATGACTAGCGGGAGCTTATCCGAGCAGTACTTC
>TRBJ1-5|.|.|14|TRBV4-3
CASSQQGGNQPQHF
TGCGCCAGCAGCCAACAGGGTGGCAATCAGCCCCAGCATTTT
>TRBJ2-7|TRBD2|.|14|TRBV20-1
CSASGGGALYEQYF
TGCAGTGCTAGTGGCGGGGGGGCCCTCTACGAGCAGTACTTC
>TRBJ2-7|.|once|12|TRBV18
CASSVDSYEQYF
TGTGCCAGCTCAGTGGACAGCTACGAGCAGTACTTC
>TRBJ2-1|TRBD2|few|16|TRBV14
CASSQDVGGSYNEQFF
TGTGCCAGCAGCCAAGATGTCGGGGGGTCCTACAATGAGCAGTTCTTC
>TRBJ2-7|TRBD2|once|14|TRBV28
CASSPPLAVYEQYF
TGTGCCAGCAGTCCTCCACTAGCGGTCTACGAGCAGTACTTC
>TRBJ2-1|TRBD2|.|15|TRBV7-3
CASSLTGGSYNEQFF
TGTGCCAGCAGCTTAACGGGGGGGTCCTACAATGAGCAGTTCTTC
>TRBJ2-1|TRBD2|.|16|TRBV5-5
CASSLAGTSSGNEQFF
TGTGCCAGCAGCTTGGCTGGGACTAGCTCGGGAAATGAGCAGTTCTTC
>TRBJ1-6|.|.|12|TRBV28
CASSSNNSPLHF
TGTGCCAGCAGTTCTAATAATTCACCCCTCCACTTT
>TRBJ1-2|.|.|14|TRBV7-9
CASSPGAGDYGYTF
TGTGCCAGCAGCCCCGGGGCGGGAGATTATGGCTACACCTTC
>TRBJ1-6|.|.|15|TRBV9
CASSVGGVGNSPLHF
TGTGCCAGCAGCGTAGGAGGAGTCGGAAATTCACCCCTCCACTTT
>TRBJ1-1|.|.|15|TRBV30
CAWSVCGSQGLEAFF
TGTGCCTGGAGTGTGTGTGGGAGTCAGGGGCTTGAAGCTTTCTTT
>TRBJ2-7|TRBD1|.|15|TRBV7-2
CASSQNLLTGDEQYF
TGTGCCAGCAGCCAAAACCTACTGACAGGGGACGAGCAGTACTTC
>TRBJ1-5|.|few|13|TRBV29-1
CSVGAGTNQPQHF
TGCAGCGTTGGGGCAGGAACCAATCAGCCCCAGCATTTT
>TRBJ2-1|.|.|13|TRBV6-4
CASSSGSANEQFF
TGTGCCAGCAGTTCGGGGTCCGCCAATGAGCAGTTCTTC
>TRBJ2-1|.|.|13|TRBV10-3
CAIGQSSYNEQFF
TGTGCCATCGGGCAGAGCTCCTACAATGAGCAGTTCTTC
>TRBJ2-7|.|once|13|TRBV6-5
CASSYDRNYEQYF
TGTGCCAGCAGTTACGACAGGAACTACGAGCAGTACTTC
>TRBJ2-7|TRBD2|once|17|TRBV4-1
CASSTGLLAGRSDEQYF
TGCGCCAGCAGCACAGGGCTGCTAGCGGGAAGGAGTGACGAGCAGTACTTC
>TRBJ2-1|TRBD2|.|14|TRBV6-2/TRBV6-3
CASSQRDPYNEQFF
TGTGCCAGCAGTCAGCGGGACCCTTACAATGAGCAGTTCTTC
>TRBJ2-2|TRBD1|.|16|TRBV5-1
CASSLRDRANTGELFF
TGCGCCAGCAGCTTGCGGGACAGGGCTAACACCGGGGAGCTGTTTTTT
>TRBJ1-4|.|once|15|TRBV27
CASSPPGSPGGKLFF
TGTGCCAGCAGTCCACCGGGGTCTCCGGGAGGAAAACTGTTTTTT
>TRBJ2-7|TRBD2|few|14|TRBV5-1
CASSPGGGSYEQYF
TGCGCCAGCAGCCCCGGGGGGGGATCCTACGAGCAGTACTTC
>TRBJ1-2|TRBD1|.|15|TRBV6-6
CASSYYGTANYGYTF
TGTGCCAGCAGTTACTATGGGACAGCTAACTATGGCTACACCTTC
>TRBJ1-3|.|.|15|TRBV15
CATRKDRRSGNTIYF
TGTGCCACCAGAAAGGACAGACGCTCTGGAAACACCATATATTTT
>TRBJ2-5|.|.|13|TRBV19
CASKETNQETQYF
TGTGCCAGTAAGGAGACGAACCAAGAGACCCAGTACTTC
>TRBJ2-7|.|.|15|TRBV18
CASSPTSDTSYEQYF
TGTGCCAGCTCACCAACGTCGGACACTTCCTACGAGCAGTACTTC
>TRBJ1-1|TRBD1|few|13|TRBV6-5
CASSSRDSNQAFF
TGTGCCAGCAGTTCCCGGGACAGCAACCAAGCTTTCTTT
>TRBJ1-6|TRBD1|.|15|TRBV19
CASSSGQANQFTLHF
TGTGCCAGTAGTTCGGGACAGGCGAACCAGTTCACCCTCCACTTT
>TRBJ1-1|TRBD1|.|16|TRBV15
CATSSYDRGGKTEAFF
TGTGCCACCAGCAGCTACGACAGGGGAGGGAAAACTGAAGCTTTCTTT
>TRBJ2-3|TRBD2|.|17|TRBV5-1
CASSQGGSGRAGDTQYF
TGCGCCAGCAGCCAGGGAGGGAGCGGGAGGGCCGGAGATACGCAGTATTTT
>TRBJ2-3|.|.|14|TRBV7-9
CASSLEGSTDTQYF
TGTGCCAGCAGCTTGGAGGGAAGCACAGATACGCAGTATTTT
>TRBJ2-1|TRBD1|.|15|TRBV5-4
CASSPIRQGRNEQFF
TGTGCCAGCAGCCCGATACGACAGGGACGCAATGAGCAGTTCTTC
>TRBJ2-5|.|.|14|TRBV2
CASSERGAEVTQYF
TGTGCCAGCAGTGAACGCGGGGCAGAGGTGACCCAGTACTTC
>TRBJ1-5|TRBD1|.|14|TRBV19
CASSFGQGNQPQHF
TGTGCCAGTAGTTTCGGACAGGGCAATCAGCCCCAGCATTTT
>TRBJ2-7|.|.|12|TRBV19
CASSIGTAEQYF
TGTGCCAGTAGTATAGGTACAGCCGAGCAGTACTTC